This TCR beta chain is drawn from a study of spatial heterogeneity in lung cancer. Study background: TCR and UMI combinations that were unique each appeared, on average, more than ten times in raw reads.

The length of the CDR3 is 16 residues. Unmatched junction bases numbered 11, after V lost 3 bases and J lost 6 bases. The V gene's germline CDR1 is DFQATT and CDR2 SNEGSKA (reference sequence). The sample holds a few counts of this clonotype. TCRdb recomputed calls from the 5' RACE reads with MiXCR, one row per CDR3 protein. The sample carries around 63,000 distinct CDR3 sequences, approximately 6% recorded once. Specified time point: sample taken at primary tumor resection. In each case, whole RNA from tumor, nontumor lung or frozen PBMC was sequenced unsorted. Material: PBMCs, obtained at surgery. The chain carries TRBV20-1 and TRBJ2-2; 9 bases align to TRBD2. The TCR originated in a female donor with early-stage non-small cell lung cancer. In nucleotides, the CDR3 is TGCAGTGCTAGTCGTGGGGCTAGCGGGAAAGCCGGGGAGCTGTTTTTT. Protein product: CSASRGASGKAGELFF.